This TCR beta chain is drawn from a study of beta chain features in type 1 diabetes. What was sequenced were expressed TCRB transcripts, since all of the isolated RNA had been reverse transcribed. TCRdb keeps only in-frame clones here, not all; method: immunoSEQ multiplex PCR. In the table there are hundreds of thousands of clones, 17% of which are singletons. This clone has more than one count but fewer than ten. Its antigen is still unknown. Study-wide results and limits: When Type 1 diabetes patients were examined, their TCRB CDR3s proved moderately but significantly shorter in all four CD4+ subsets. Insertions at VDJ junctions were less frequent in type 1 diabetes patients. These patients also deleted more nucleotides at the same junctions.

Sequencing was performed on naive CD4+ T cells from blood. The clonotype was recovered from a woman younger than 35 in good health.

This chain's CDR3 is CASSQDEGLGHGAPYNEQFF. CDR3 nucleotides: TGTGCCAGCAGCCAAGATGAGGGACTAGGTCACGGGGCTCCCTACAATGAGCAGTTCTTC. The gene calls are TRBV4-2 and TRBJ2-1; 8 bases line up with TRBD2. Looked up from germline, CDR1 is LGHNA and CDR2 is YNFKEQ. There are 20 residues in the CDR3. The V segment lost 0 bases and the J segment 2 bases; nucleotides outside the gene matches: 15.